The present T cell receptor (beta chain) was sequenced within a study of T cell responses to AZD1222 COVID-19 vaccine. Sequenced by immunoSEQ multiplex PCR; TCRdb stores in-frame clones only, minus some. The repertoire holds some 150,000 clones, with roughly 86% as singletons. A word on this clone: The antigen is unknown.

Findings of the study overall: Clonal diversity was possibly underestimated, and white British individuals and females predominated among donors. Once two AZD1222 doses were given, Spike-specific TCR breadth and depth went up. Nearly half of the spike-specific TCRs reportedly recognize variant regions that carry no mutations. Baseline antibody screening turned up just six or seven seropositive AZD1222 recipients.

The V and J ends lost 5 bases and 4 bases respectively, with 12 bases between them. The CDR3 has 13 amino acids. The germline gives CDR1 MGHRA, CDR2 YSYEKL. This clonotype was sampled from an adult who received the MenACWY meningococcal vaccine as a control. Sequencing used peripheral blood, obtained 28 days after the second dose of the MenACWY control vaccine. The chain links TRBV4-1 to TRBJ2-7, with D unclear. In DNA, the CDR3 is TGCGCCAGCAGCAGGGCCGAAGTGTACGAGCAGTACTTC. Protein sequence: CASSRAEVYEQYF.